The rows below give T cell receptor beta chains drawn from one sample of a study of cytomegalovirus exposure and HLA in healthy donors. Produced via immunoSEQ multiplex PCR; TCRdb's table is partial and in-frame only. The repertoire holds 150,000 to 200,000 clones, around 86% seen once, with around 2% in the top ten. The sample comprised PBMCs. The receptors were sampled from a human donor in good health. Both conserved end residues are part of each CDR3. The D gene is left open where the match is weak. The size of a clone is reported for some rows only, either as once, few or many, or as a class for expanded clones.

TRBD2,TRBV10-2,-,TRBJ2-7,CASSDASGGYEQYF,TGCGCCAGCAGTGATGCTAGCGGGGGCTACGAGCAGTACTTC
-,TRBV5-1,-,TRBJ2-5,CASSLQGTSLETQYF,TGCGCCAGCAGCTTGCAGGGAACTAGCTTGGAGACCCAGTACTTC
TRBD2,TRBV6-1,-,TRBJ2-5,CASSEGAGGWETQYF,TGTGCCAGCAGTGAAGGGGCGGGGGGATGGGAGACCCAGTACTTC
TRBD1,TRBV2,-,TRBJ2-3,CARSGQGASTDTQYF,TGTGCCAGGAGCGGACAGGGGGCCAGCACAGATACGCAGTATTTT
-,TRBV14,few,TRBJ2-2,CASSQGKGRASGELFF,TGTGCCAGCAGCCAAGGAAAAGGGCGGGCGTCCGGGGAGCTGTTTTTT
TRBD1,TRBV11-2,-,TRBJ1-6,CASRRTGPYNSPLHF,TGTGCCAGCAGGAGGACAGGACCCTATAATTCACCCCTCCACTTT
TRBD1,TRBV27,-,TRBJ1-1,CASRLQGITEAFF,TGTGCCAGCAGACTACAGGGGATAACTGAAGCTTTCTTT
-,TRBV20-1,-,TRBJ2-3,CSATTTDTQYF,TGCAGTGCAACAACCACAGATACGCAGTATTTT
-,TRBV23-1,-,TRBJ1-6,CASSQSTWEKTYNSPLHF,TGCGCCAGCAGTCAATCAACCTGGGAGAAGACCTATAATTCACCCCTCCACTTT
-,TRBV25-1,-,TRBJ2-7,CASNRDEDYEQYF,TGTGCCAGCAACAGGGACGAGGATTACGAGCAGTACTTC
TRBD2,TRBV4-1,-,TRBJ2-1,CASSQGRGHDEQFF,TGCGCCAGCAGCCAGGGGAGGGGTCATGATGAGCAGTTCTTC
TRBD1,TRBV9,-,TRBJ1-2,CASSGPETGVYGYTF,TGTGCCAGCAGCGGCCCCGAAACAGGGGTCTATGGCTACACCTTC
TRBD1,TRBV15,once,TRBJ2-1,CATSTDRGQYNEQFF,TGTGCCACCAGCACTGACAGGGGGCAGTACAATGAGCAGTTCTTC
TRBD1,TRBV7-8,-,TRBJ1-3,CASSLPDRNSGNTIYF,TGTGCCAGCAGCTTACCGGACAGGAACTCTGGAAACACCATATATTTT
-,TRBV7-2,-,TRBJ2-5,CASSLGAGPQETQYF,TGTGCCAGCAGCTTAGGTGCGGGGCCGCAAGAGACCCAGTACTTC
TRBD1,TRBV29-1,-,TRBJ2-7,CSVKDRASYEQYF,TGCAGCGTTAAGGACAGGGCCTCCTACGAGCAGTACTTC
TRBD1,TRBV10-1,-,TRBJ2-7,CASSDGDRDDEQYF,TGCGCCAGCAGTGATGGTGACAGGGATGACGAGCAGTACTTC
TRBD2,TRBV9,once,TRBJ2-5,CASQRGPGETQYF,TGTGCCAGCCAGCGGGGGCCCGGGGAGACCCAGTACTTC